This TCR beta chain was identified during a study of T-cell memory formation after mild COVID-19. Study summary: Clustering of TCRs was largely donor specific.

Turning to this clonotype: Its cognate antigen is unknown.

UMIs and sample barcodes were carried by the TCR alpha and TCR beta cDNA libraries that 5'RACE produced using constant-segment primers. TCRdb re-analysed the 5' RACE reads in MiXCR, keeping a single row per CDR3 protein. The sample consists of roughly 380,000 distinct CDR3 sequences, 25% to 30% of them appearing once. General study findings and limits: Second-wave clones peaking on day 37 lacked confirmed SARS-CoV-2 specificity. Contracting clones, day 15 to 85, had balanced CD4/CD8, and later expanders favored CD4+.

The V gene's germline CDR1 is SGHRS and CDR2 YFSETQ. Trimming cost V 5 bases and J 3 bases; bases outside gene matches: 13. The CDR3 length is 16 residues. Sequences were obtained from PBMCs or a T cell subset sorted from them (not recorded which). This TCR came from an adult woman who had mild COVID-19 (a few samples of this study predate the infection). Cell type and time point are not known. The chain combines TRBV5-1 with TRBJ2-7, with 8 nucleotides matching TRBD1. The CDR3 protein is CASRLGVGTGDYEQYF. CDR3 coding DNA: TGCGCCAGCAGGCTTGGGGTTGGGACAGGCGACTACGAGCAGTACTTC.